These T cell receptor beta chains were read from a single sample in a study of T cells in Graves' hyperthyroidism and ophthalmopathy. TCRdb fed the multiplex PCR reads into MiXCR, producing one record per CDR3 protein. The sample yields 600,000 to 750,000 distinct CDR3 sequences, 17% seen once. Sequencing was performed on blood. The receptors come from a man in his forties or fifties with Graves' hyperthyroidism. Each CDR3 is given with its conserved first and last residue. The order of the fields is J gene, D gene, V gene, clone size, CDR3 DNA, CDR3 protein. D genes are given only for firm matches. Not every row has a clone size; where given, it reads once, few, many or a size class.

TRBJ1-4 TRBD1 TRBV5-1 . TGCGCCAGCAGCGCGAACCCGGGACAGACTAATGAAAAACTGTTTTTT CASSANPGQTNEKLFF
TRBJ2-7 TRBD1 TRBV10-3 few TGTGCCATCAGTGAGAAGGGACAGGTCTACGAGCAGTACTTC CAISEKGQVYEQYF
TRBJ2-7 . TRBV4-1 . TGCGCCAGCAGCCAAGGCGGAGTTTACGAGCAGTACTTC CASSQGGVYEQYF
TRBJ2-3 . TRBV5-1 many TGCGCCAGCAGCCAGGGCCCGGACGCAGATACGCAGTATTTT CASSQGPDADTQYF
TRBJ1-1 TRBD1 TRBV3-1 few TGTGCCAGCAGCCACGGGACAGGGGGCTCTGAAGCTTTCTTT CASSHGTGGSEAFF
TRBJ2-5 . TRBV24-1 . TGTGCCACCAGTGACGGGCCGCTACAAGAGACCCAGTACTTC CATSDGPLQETQYF
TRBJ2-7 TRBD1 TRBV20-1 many TGCAGTGCGGAAGACGGGACAGTCTACGAGCAGTACTTC CSAEDGTVYEQYF
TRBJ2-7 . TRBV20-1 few TGCAGTGCCCCGGGGGAAACGCAGTACTTC CSAPGETQYF
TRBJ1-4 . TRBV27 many TGTGCCAGCAGGTTGGACAGCACCTTAGGAAAACTGTTTTTT CASRLDSTLGKLFF
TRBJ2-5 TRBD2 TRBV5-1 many TGCGCCAGCAGGGGAACTAGCGGGAGGCAAGAGACCCAGTACTTC CASRGTSGRQETQYF
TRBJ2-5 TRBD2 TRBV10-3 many TGTGCCATCAGTGGTTTTAGCGGGAGCAGAGAGACCCAGTACTTC CAISGFSGSRETQYF
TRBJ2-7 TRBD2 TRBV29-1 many TGCAGCGCAGCTTTAGCGGGGCACTACGAGCAGTACTTC CSAALAGHYEQYF
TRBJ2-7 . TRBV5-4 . TGTGCCAGCAGCCCTATAGCGGACCCCTACGAGCAGTACTTC CASSPIADPYEQYF
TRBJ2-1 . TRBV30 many TGTGCCTGGAGTGTTAGCGATGAGCAGTTCTTC CAWSVSDEQFF
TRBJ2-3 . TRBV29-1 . TGCAGCGTTGGGTCTCTAGCCGGGGAGTATTTT CSVGSLAGEYF
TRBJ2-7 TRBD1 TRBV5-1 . TGCGCCAGCAGCTTGGCCGGACAGGGTCCCTACGAGCAGTACTTC CASSLAGQGPYEQYF
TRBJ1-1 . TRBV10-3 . TGTGCCATCAGTGACCCGGGGGGCGAAGCTTTCTTT CAISDPGGEAFF
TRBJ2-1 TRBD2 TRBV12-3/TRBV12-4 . TGTGCCAGCAGTTTGGTAGCGGGAGTTGCCTACAATGAGCAGTTCTTC CASSLVAGVAYNEQFF
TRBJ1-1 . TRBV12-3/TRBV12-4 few TGTGCCAGCAGTTTAGAGGTCGGGGCTGAAGCTTTCTTT CASSLEVGAEAFF
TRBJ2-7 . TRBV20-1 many TGCAGTGCTAGAGAGAGGCGGGGATCCTACGAGCAGTACTTC CSARERRGSYEQYF
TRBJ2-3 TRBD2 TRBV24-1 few TGTGCCACCAGTGAAGGCGGGAGCGGTACGCAGTATTTT CATSEGGSGTQYF
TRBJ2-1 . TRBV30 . TGTGCCTGGAGTGGCATGGAAAGCTCCTACAATGAGCAGTTCTTC CAWSGMESSYNEQFF
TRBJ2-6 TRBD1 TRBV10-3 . TGTGCCAGCAGTGTACAGGGGCCATTCTCTGGGGCCAACGTCCTGACTTTC CASSVQGPFSGANVLTF
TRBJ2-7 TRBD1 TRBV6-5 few TGTGCCAGCAGTTACGCCGGGACAGGGTGGAACGAGCAGTACTTC CASSYAGTGWNEQYF
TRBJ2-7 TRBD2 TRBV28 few TGTGCCAGCAGTACTCATAGCGGGAGCCCCTACGAGCAGTACTTC CASSTHSGSPYEQYF
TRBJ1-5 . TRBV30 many TGTGCCTGGAGTGTTCCGACGCTGGGGTTTGAAATTGGCAATCAGCCCCAGCATTTT CAWSVPTLGFEIGNQPQHF
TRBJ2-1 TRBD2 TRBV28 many TGTGCCAGCAGTTTATATAGGACTAGCGGACTCAATGAGCAGTTCTTC CASSLYRTSGLNEQFF
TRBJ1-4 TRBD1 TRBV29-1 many TGCAGCGTTGTGGACAGGGAGAAACTGTTTTTT CSVVDREKLFF
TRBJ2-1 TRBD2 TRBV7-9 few TGTGCCAGCAGCTTCGGAATAGCGGGAGGCGATGAGCAGTTCTTC CASSFGIAGGDEQFF
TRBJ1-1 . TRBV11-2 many TGTGCCAGCAGCTTAGGGTGGGGGAGCGACACTGAAGCTTTCTTT CASSLGWGSDTEAFF
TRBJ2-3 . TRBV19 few TGTGCCAGTAGTGTCGGATGGGGCACAGATACGCAGTATTTT CASSVGWGTDTQYF
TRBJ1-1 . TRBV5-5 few TGTGCCAGCAGCTTGCCCGGGTACACTGAAGCTTTCTTT CASSLPGYTEAFF